This T cell receptor (beta chain) is drawn from a study of blood T cell repertoires in COVID-19. Germline CDR1 and CDR2: MNHEY and SVGAGI. The trim removed 5 bases at V and 2 bases at J, leaving 4 bases unmatched. The CDR3 runs to 15 residues. Generated by immunoSEQ multiplex PCR, the TCRdb table keeps only in-frame clones and is missing some. The sample holds some 280,000 clones, approximately 91% seen once. The sequence derives from an older woman with acute or convalescent COVID-19. Sequencing used peripheral blood. V usage is TRBV6-5 and J usage is TRBJ1-5; 9 bases agree with TRBD1. The CDR3 DNA reads TGTGCCAGCAGTAAAACAGGGGGCGGCAATCAGCCCCAGCATTTT. As protein: CASSKTGGGNQPQHF.